Sequencing of this T cell receptor beta chain was carried out in a study of response to subunit inactivated influenza vaccine. General study points: That few new T cells are recruited by each seasonal influenza vaccination was the authors' suggestion.

J gave up 3 bases and V 5 bases, and 6 bases lay outside the gene matches. CDR3 length: 15 amino acids. Germline V CDR1 and CDR2: SGHTA, FQGNSA. On this clonotype: What it binds is not known.

One entry per CDR3 protein results from TCRdb running MiXCR on the RT-PCR reads. The repertoire has about 500,000 distinct CDR3 sequences, approximately 7.7% of them found once; the top ten carry 13%. The gene calls are TRBV7-2 and TRBJ2-2; TRBD1 aligns across 7 bases. The material sequenced was PBMCs from blood, taken about 23 months after vaccination. This clonotype was obtained from a man between 50 and 69 years old who received an inactivated influenza vaccine. CDR3 in amino acids: CASSPRDSHTGELFF. The CDR3 bases are TGTGCCAGCAGCCCCCGGGACAGCCACACCGGGGAGCTGTTTTTT.